What follows are 6 T cell receptor beta chains derived from one specimen sequenced in a study of blood T cell repertoires in COVID-19. Assay: immunoSEQ multiplex PCR; the TCRdb copy retains only in-frame clones and omits some. The sample has approximately 270,000 clones, nearly 90% seen once. Sequencing used peripheral blood. These receptors were obtained from a man aged 18-30 years with active or convalescent COVID-19.

The chain has TRBV12-3 or TRBV12-4 and TRBJ1-1; the match to TRBD1 covers 9 bases. This CDR3 is 13 amino acids long. The V segment lost 7 bases and the J segment 4 bases; nucleotides outside the gene matches: 4. CDR3 sequence: CASIPTGGTEAFF. Here the CDR3 DNA reads TGTGCCAGCATCCCGACAGGGGGCACTGAAGCTTTCTTT.

V gene TRBV19 combines with J gene TRBJ1-3; tentative D call: TRBD1 (5 bases). Germline loops: CDR1 LNHDA, CDR2 SQIVND (reference sequence). With 1 base removed from V and 3 bases from J, the gap between germline ends came to 7 bases. This CDR3 comprises 14 residues. The CDR3 loop reads CASSIGGIGNTIYF. In DNA, the CDR3 is TGTGCCAGTAGTATAGGGGGCATTGGAAACACCATATATTTT.

The gene calls are TRBV3-1 (or the pseudogene TRBV3-2) and TRBJ2-3; D possibly corresponds to TRBD2 (5 bases). Per germline, CDR1 LGHDT and CDR2 YNNKEL (reference sequence). Deletions cut 7 bases from V and 8 bases from J, with 16 bases between. This CDR3 comprises 13 residues. CDR3 sequence reads: CASNPRVSGTQYF. The CDR3 DNA sequence: TGTGCCAGCAACCCGAGGGTATCTGGTACGCAGTATTTT.

The genes are TRBV4-1 and TRBJ1-2; weak D call: TRBD1 (5 bases). This CDR3 is built from 14 residues. Per the germline V gene, CDR1 is MGHRA and CDR2 is YSYEKL. Between the trimmed V and J ends, which lost 0 bases and 2 bases, there was a span of 7 bases. In DNA, the CDR3 is TGCGCCAGCAGCCAAGACGGGGGGAACTATGGCTACACCTTC. Translated, it gives CASSQDGGNYGYTF.

The chain links TRBV27 to TRBJ2-3, with 7 nucleotides matching TRBD2. CDR3 size: 14 residues. Germline CDR1 is MNHEY and CDR2 is SMNVEV (reference sequence). The V segment lost 6 bases and the J segment 2 bases; nucleotides outside the gene matches: 5. CDR3 sequence: CASSRLAYTDTQYF. The CDR3 nucleotides read TGTGCCAGCAGCAGACTAGCCTACACAGATACGCAGTATTTT.

V gene TRBV2 combines with J gene TRBJ2-2, with a weak D call TRBD2 (5 bases). The CDR3 contains 13 residues. Germline V CDR1 and CDR2: SNHLY, FYNNEI. Trimming left V 7 bases short and J 0 bases short, with 6 bases between. Here the CDR3 DNA reads TGTGCCAGCATCGGGGCGAACACCGGGGAGCTGTTTTTT. Amino acid sequence: CASIGANTGELFF.